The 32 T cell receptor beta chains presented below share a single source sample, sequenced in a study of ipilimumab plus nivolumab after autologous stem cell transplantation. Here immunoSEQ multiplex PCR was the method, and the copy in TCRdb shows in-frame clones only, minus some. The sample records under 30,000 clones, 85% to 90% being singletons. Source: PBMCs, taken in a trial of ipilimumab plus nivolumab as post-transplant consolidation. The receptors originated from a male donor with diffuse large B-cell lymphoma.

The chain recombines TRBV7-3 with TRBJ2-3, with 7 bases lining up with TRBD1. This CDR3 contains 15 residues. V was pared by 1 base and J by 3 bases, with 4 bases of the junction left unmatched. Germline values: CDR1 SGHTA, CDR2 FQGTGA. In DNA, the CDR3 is TGTGCCAGCAGCTTAATAGGGGGCGGGACAGATACGCAGTATTTT. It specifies CASSLIGGGTDTQYF.

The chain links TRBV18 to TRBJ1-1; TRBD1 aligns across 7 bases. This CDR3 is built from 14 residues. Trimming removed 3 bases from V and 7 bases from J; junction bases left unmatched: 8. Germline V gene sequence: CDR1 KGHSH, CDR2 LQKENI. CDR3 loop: CASSPRQGEGEAFF. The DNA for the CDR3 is TGTGCCAGCTCACCCCGACAGGGCGAGGGTGAAGCTTTCTTT.

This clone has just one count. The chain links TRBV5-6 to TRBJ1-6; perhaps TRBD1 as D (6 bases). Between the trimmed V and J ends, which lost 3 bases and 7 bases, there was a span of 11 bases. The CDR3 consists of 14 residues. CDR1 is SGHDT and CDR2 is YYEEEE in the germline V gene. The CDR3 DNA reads TGTGCCAGCAGCTCGGACAGACAGAATTCACCCCTCCACTTT. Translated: CASSSDRQNSPLHF.

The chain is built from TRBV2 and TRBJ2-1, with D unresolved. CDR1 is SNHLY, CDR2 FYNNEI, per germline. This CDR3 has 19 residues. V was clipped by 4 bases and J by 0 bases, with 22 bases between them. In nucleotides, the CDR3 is TGTGCCAGCAGTGTAGACCCCTCTGGCAGCCCGAGCTCCTACAATGAGCAGTTCTTC. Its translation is CASSVDPSGSPSSYNEQFF.

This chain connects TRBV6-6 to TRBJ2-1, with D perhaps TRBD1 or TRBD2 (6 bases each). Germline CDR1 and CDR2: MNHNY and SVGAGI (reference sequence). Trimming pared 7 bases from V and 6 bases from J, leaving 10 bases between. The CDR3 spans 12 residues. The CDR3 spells CASMGGFNEQFF. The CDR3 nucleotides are TGTGCCAGCATGGGGGGCTTCAATGAGCAGTTCTTC.

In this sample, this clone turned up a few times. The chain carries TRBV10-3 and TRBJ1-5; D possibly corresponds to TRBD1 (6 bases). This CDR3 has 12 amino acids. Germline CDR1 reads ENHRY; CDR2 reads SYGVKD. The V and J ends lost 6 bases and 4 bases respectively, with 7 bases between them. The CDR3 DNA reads TGTGCCATCAGACAGGGTAATCAGCCCCAGCATTTT. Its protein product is CAIRQGNQPQHF.

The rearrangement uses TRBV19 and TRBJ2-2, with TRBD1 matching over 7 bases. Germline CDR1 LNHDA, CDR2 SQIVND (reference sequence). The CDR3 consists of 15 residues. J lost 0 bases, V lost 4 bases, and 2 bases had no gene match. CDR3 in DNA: TGTGCCAGTAGTAGGGGGACAGCGAACACCGGGGAGCTGTTTTTT. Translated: CASSRGTANTGELFF. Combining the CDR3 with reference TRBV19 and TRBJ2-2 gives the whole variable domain DGGITQSPKYLFRKEGQNVTLSCEQNLNHDAMYWYRQDPGQGLRLIYYSQIVNDFQKGDIAEGYSVSREKKESFPLTVTSAQKNPTAFYLCASSRGTANTGELFFGEGSRLTVL.

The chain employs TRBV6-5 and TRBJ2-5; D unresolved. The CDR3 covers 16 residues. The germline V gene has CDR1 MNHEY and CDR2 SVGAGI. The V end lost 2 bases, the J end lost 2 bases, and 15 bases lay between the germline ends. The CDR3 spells CASSYGTQRSQETQYF. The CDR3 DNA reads TGTGCCAGCAGTTACGGCACGCAGCGATCACAAGAGACCCAGTACTTC.

CDR3 residues: CASSLLSVLGREETQYF. CDR3 nucleotides: TGTGCCAGCAGCTTGTTATCTGTACTAGGCAGGGAGGAGACCCAGTACTTC. This chain links TRBV5-6 with TRBJ2-5; D is possibly TRBD1 or TRBD2 (5 bases each). The CDR3 has 17 amino acids. Germline V gene sequence: CDR1 SGHDT, CDR2 YYEEEE. Trimming stripped 1 base from V and 5 bases from J, with 21 bases between.

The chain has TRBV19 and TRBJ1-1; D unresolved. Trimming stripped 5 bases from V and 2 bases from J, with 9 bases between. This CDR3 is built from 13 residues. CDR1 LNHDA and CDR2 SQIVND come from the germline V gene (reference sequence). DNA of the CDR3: TGTGCCAGTAGTGCCACAGAAAACACTGAAGCTTTCTTT. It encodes CASSATENTEAFF.

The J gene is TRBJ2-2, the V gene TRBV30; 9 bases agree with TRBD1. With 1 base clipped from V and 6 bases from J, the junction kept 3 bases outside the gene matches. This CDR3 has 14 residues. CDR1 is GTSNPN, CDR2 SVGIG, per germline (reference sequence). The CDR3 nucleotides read TGTGCCTGGAGTGGGACAGGGGTCCCCGGGGAGCTGTTTTTT. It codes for CAWSGTGVPGELFF.

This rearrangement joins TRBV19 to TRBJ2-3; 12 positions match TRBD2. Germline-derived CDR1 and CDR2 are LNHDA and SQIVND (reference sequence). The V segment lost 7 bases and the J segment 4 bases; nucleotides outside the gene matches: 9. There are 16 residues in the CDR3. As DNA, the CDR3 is TGTGCCAGTAAAGATTCGACTAGCGGGGGCGCAGATACGCAGTATTTT. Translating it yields CASKDSTSGGADTQYF. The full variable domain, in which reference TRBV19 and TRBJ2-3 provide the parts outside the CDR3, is DGGITQSPKYLFRKEGQNVTLSCEQNLNHDAMYWYRQDPGQGLRLIYYSQIVNDFQKGDIAEGYSVSREKKESFPLTVTSAQKNPTAFYLCASKDSTSGGADTQYFGPGTRLTVL.

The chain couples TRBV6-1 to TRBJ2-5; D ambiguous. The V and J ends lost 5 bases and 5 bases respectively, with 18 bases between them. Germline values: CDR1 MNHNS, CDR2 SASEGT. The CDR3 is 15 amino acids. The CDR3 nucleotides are TGTGCCAGCAGTCGTCGAGACAATACCTTGGAGACCCAGTACTTC. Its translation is CASSRRDNTLETQYF.

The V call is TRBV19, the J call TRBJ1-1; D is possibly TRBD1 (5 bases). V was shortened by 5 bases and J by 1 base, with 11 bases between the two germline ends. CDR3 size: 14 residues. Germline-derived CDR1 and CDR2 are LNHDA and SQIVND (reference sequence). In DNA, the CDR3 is TGTGCCAGTAGTCCATCCGACAGGAACACTGAAGCTTTCTTT. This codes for CASSPSDRNTEAFF.

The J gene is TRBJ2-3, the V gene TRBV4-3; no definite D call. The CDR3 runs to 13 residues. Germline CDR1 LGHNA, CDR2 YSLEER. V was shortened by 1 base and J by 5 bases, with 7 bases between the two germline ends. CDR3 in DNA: TGCGCCAGCAGCCAAGTCCGCCTAGATACGCAGTATTTT. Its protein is CASSQVRLDTQYF.

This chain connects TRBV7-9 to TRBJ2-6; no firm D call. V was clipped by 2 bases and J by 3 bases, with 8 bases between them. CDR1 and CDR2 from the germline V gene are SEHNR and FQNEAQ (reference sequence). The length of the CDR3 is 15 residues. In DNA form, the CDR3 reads TGTGCCAGCAGCTTATTAACTGATGGGGCCAACGTCCTGACTTTC. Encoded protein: CASSLLTDGANVLTF.

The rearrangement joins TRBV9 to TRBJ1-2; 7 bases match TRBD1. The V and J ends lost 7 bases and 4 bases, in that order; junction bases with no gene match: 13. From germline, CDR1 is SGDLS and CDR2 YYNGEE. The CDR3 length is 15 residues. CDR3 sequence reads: CASGGLTGIGYGYTF. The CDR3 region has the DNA TGTGCCAGCGGGGGGTTGACAGGGATAGGCTATGGCTACACCTTC.

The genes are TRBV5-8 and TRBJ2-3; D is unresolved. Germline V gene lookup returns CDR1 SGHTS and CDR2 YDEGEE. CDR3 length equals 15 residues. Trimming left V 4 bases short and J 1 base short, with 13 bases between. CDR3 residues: CASSPYSLGTDTQYF. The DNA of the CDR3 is TGTGCCAGCAGCCCTTACAGTCTTGGCACAGATACGCAGTATTTT.

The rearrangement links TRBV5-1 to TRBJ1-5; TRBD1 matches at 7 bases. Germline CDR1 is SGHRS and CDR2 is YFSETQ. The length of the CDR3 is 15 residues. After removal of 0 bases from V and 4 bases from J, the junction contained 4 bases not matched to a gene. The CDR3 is CASSLAGQENQPQHF. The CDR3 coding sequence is TGCGCCAGCAGCTTGGCCGGACAGGAGAATCAGCCCCAGCATTTT.

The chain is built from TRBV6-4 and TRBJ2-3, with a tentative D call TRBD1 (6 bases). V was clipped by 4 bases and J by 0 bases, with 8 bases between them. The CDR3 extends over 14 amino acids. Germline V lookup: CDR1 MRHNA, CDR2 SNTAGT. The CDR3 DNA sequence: TGTGCCAGCAGTGTGGACAGTAGCACAGATACGCAGTATTTT. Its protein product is CASSVDSSTDTQYF.

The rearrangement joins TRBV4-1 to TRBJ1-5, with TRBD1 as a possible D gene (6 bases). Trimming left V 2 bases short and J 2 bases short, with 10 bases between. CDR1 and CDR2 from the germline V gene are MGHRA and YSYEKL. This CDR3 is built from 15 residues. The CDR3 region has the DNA TGCGCCAGCAGCCAAATACAGGGACGCAATCAGCCCCAGCATTTT. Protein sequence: CASSQIQGRNQPQHF.

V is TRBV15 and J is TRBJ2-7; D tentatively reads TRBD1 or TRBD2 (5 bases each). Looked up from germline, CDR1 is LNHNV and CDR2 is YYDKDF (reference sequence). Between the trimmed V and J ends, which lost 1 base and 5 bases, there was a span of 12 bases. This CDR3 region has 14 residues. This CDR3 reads CATSRGGTFDEQYF. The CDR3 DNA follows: TGTGCCACCAGCAGAGGTGGGACGTTTGACGAGCAGTACTTC.

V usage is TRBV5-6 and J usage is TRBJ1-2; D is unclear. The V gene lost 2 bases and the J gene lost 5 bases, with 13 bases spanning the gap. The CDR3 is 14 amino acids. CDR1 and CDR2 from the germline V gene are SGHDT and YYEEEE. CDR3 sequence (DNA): TGTGCCAGCAGCTTAGGCCTTGGGCTATATGGCTACACCTTC. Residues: CASSLGLGLYGYTF.

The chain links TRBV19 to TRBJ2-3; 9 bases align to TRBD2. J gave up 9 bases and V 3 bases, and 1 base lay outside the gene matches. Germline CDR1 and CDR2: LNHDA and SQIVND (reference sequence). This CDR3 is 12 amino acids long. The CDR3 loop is CASSILAGTQYF. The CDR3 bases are TGTGCCAGTAGTATTCTAGCGGGGACGCAGTATTTT. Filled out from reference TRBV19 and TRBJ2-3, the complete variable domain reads DGGITQSPKYLFRKEGQNVTLSCEQNLNHDAMYWYRQDPGQGLRLIYYSQIVNDFQKGDIAEGYSVSREKKESFPLTVTSAQKNPTAFYLCASSILAGTQYFGPGTRLTVL.

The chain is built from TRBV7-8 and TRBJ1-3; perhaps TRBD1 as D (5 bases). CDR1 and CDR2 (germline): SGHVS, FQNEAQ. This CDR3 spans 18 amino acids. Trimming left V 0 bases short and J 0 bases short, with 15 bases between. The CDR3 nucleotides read TGTGCCAGCAGCTTAGCGCACAGCCAGGGACCCTCTGGAAACACCATATATTTT. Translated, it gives CASSLAHSQGPSGNTIYF.

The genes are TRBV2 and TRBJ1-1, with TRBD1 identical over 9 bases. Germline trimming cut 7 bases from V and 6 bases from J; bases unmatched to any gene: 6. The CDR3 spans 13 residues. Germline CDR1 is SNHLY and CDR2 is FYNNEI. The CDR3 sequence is CASNPTGGSEAFF. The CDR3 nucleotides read TGTGCCAGCAATCCGACAGGGGGGTCTGAAGCTTTCTTT.

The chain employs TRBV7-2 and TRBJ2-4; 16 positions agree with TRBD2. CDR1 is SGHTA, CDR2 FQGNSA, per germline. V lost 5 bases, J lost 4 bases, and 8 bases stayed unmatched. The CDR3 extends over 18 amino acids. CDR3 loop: CASSGQGLAGGRKNIQYF. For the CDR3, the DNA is TGTGCCAGCAGCGGACAGGGACTAGCGGGGGGGCGAAAAAACATTCAGTACTTC.

The DNA of the CDR3 is TGTGCCAGCAGCCCAACGCCCGGAGAGACCCAGTACTTC. Its translation: CASSPTPGETQYF. J is TRBJ2-5 and V is TRBV7-8, with D unresolved. V was trimmed by 5 bases and J by 4 bases, leaving 11 bases between them. The CDR3 totals 13 residues. Germline CDR1 and CDR2: SGHVS and FQNEAQ. The complete variable domain, with remaining parts taken from reference TRBV7-8 and TRBJ2-5, reads GAGVSQSPRYKVAKRGQDVALRCDPISGHVSLFWYQQALGQGPEFLTYFQNEAQLDKSGLPSDRFFAERPEGSVSTLKIQRTQQEDSAVYLCASSPTPGETQYFGPGTRLLVL.

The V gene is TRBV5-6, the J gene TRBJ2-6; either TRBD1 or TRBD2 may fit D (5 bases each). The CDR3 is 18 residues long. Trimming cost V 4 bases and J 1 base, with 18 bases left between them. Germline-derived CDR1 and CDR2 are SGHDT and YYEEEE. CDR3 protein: CASSLPGTGPSGANVLTF. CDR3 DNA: TGTGCCAGCAGCCTACCTGGGACGGGACCTTCTGGGGCCAACGTCCTGACTTTC.

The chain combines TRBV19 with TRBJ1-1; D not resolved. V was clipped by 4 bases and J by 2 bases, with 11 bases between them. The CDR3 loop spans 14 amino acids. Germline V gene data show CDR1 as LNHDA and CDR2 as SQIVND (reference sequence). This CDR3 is CASSNEPLNTEAFF. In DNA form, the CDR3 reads TGTGCCAGTAGTAATGAGCCCTTAAACACTGAAGCTTTCTTT.

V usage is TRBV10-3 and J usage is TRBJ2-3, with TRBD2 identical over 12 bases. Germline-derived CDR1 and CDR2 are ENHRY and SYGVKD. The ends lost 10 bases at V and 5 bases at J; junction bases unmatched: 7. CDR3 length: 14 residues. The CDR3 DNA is TGTGCCACCCTAGCGGGGGGGACGGTAGATACGCAGTATTTT. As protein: CATLAGGTVDTQYF.

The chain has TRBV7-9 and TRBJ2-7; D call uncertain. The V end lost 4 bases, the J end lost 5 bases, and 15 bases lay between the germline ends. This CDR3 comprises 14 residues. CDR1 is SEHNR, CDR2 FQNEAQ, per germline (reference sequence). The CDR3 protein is CASSSSPPFHEQYF. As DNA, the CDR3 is TGTGCCAGCAGCTCCTCTCCTCCATTCCACGAGCAGTACTTC. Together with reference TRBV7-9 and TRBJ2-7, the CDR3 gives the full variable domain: DTGVSQNPRHKITKRGQNVTFRCDPISEHNRLYWYRQTLGQGPEFLTYFQNEAQLEKSRLLSDRFSAERPKGSFSTLEIQRTEQGDSAMYLCASSSSPPFHEQYFGPGTRLTVT.